The clone carrying this T cell receptor (beta chain) was observed a few times. Its antigen is currently unknown. This record belongs to a study of cytomegalovirus exposure and HLA in healthy donors. Study-wide points: The study had only CMV serostatus as immune exposure information. The authors confirmed in vitro that a few CMV-associated chains were specific for CMV antigens. A later look showed TCR association rates differing by HLA locus, highest for DRB1 and lowest for HLA-C. There were some V segments, including TRBV6-2 and TRBV6-3, excluded as indistinguishable.

CDR3 length equals 14 residues. The germline V gene has CDR1 SGHRS and CDR2 YFSETQ. V trimming: 4 bases; J trimming: 6 bases; junction bases outside the gene matches: 2. Both 60 Vbeta primers and 13 Jbeta primers went into the PCR. Sequencing was performed with immunoSEQ multiplex PCR; in TCRdb, only in-frame clones are kept and a portion is missing. The repertoire holds under 200,000 clones, with 10% to 15% as singletons. The chain uses TRBV5-1 and TRBJ2-2, with 11 nucleotides matching TRBD1. Source material: PBMCs. This clonotype was obtained from a man in his fifties or sixties in good health and CMV-seropositive. The CDR3 nucleotides read TGCGCCAGCAGCATGGGACAGGGGGCCGGGGAGCTGTTTTTT. Amino acid sequence: CASSMGQGAGELFF.